The 25 T cell receptor beta chains given below trace back to one sample, sequenced in a study of identical twins. TCRdb re-derived calls from the 5' RACE reads in MiXCR, one entry per CDR3 protein. Here the sample spans approximately 250,000 distinct CDR3 sequences, 6.5% being singletons. In addition, the sample was reused for a study of T cells expressing NK-cell markers.

Specimen: CD8+ T cells sorted from blood. The receptors were sampled from a woman aged 18-29 years in good health.

The V call is TRBV14, the J call TRBJ2-7; 8 nucleotides match TRBD2. The CDR3 sequence is 15 residues long. V was clipped by 4 bases and J by 1 base; unmatched bases: 6. CDR1 and CDR2 from the germline V gene are SGHDN and FVKESK. CDR3: CASSPPGLESYEQYF. CDR3 nucleotide sequence: TGTGCCAGCAGCCCACCGGGACTAGAATCCTACGAGCAGTACTTC.

This chain joins TRBV29-1 and TRBJ2-1; maybe TRBD2 (6 bases). The germline V gene encodes CDR1 SQVTM and CDR2 ANQGSEA. The V and J ends lost 0 bases and 0 bases respectively, with 15 bases between them. The CDR3 is 17 amino acids. CDR3 protein: CSVEDPLALSSYNEQFF. The CDR3 DNA is TGCAGCGTTGAAGATCCCCTAGCGCTCAGCTCCTACAATGAGCAGTTCTTC.

This clonotype has at least ten counts. The chain joins TRBV4-3 to TRBJ2-3; tentative D call: TRBD2 (6 bases). The germline V gene encodes CDR1 LGHNA and CDR2 YSLEER. The CDR3 has 17 amino acids. The V end was cut by 1 base, the J end by 0 bases, with 14 bases between. CDR3 protein: CASSQGSSGASTDTQYF. The CDR3 DNA sequence: TGCGCCAGCAGCCAAGGGAGCTCGGGAGCTAGCACAGATACGCAGTATTTT.

J is TRBJ2-1 and V is TRBV5-6; no firm D call. CDR1 is SGHDT and CDR2 is YYEEEE in the germline V gene. The CDR3 loop spans 14 amino acids. The germline V and J ends were trimmed by 4 bases and 9 bases, with 17 bases remaining between them. For the CDR3, the DNA is TGTGCCAGCAGCCTAGGACCCGGCCCAGGTGAGCAGTTCTTC. This sequence encodes CASSLGPGPGEQFF.

This clonotype was observed at least ten times. V usage is TRBV7-8 and J usage is TRBJ2-3, with D perhaps TRBD2 (6 bases). This CDR3 has 11 amino acids. Germline-derived CDR1 and CDR2 are SGHVS and FQNEAQ. V lost 5 bases and J 9 bases, leaving 9 bases between the germline ends. CDR3 bases: TGTGCCAGCAGCCCGGAGGGAACGCAGTATTTT. This codes for CASSPEGTQYF.

A few counts support this clonotype. The DNA for the CDR3 is TGTGCCAGCAGGAGGGACCGATACTCCTACAATGAGCAGTTCTTC. As protein: CASRRDRYSYNEQFF. The chain combines TRBV2 with TRBJ2-1; D tentatively fits TRBD1 or TRBD2 (5 bases each). The germline gives CDR1 SNHLY, CDR2 FYNNEI. The V end lost 6 bases, the J end lost 0 bases, and 12 bases lay between the germline ends. CDR3 length equals 15 residues.

At least ten counts were recorded for this clonotype. The chain employs TRBV4-3 and TRBJ2-1; a weak D match, TRBD2 (5 bases). The ends were cut back, 0 bases at V and 7 bases at J, with 16 bases in the middle. Germline loops: CDR1 LGHNA, CDR2 YSLEER. The CDR3 loop spans 16 amino acids. CDR3 loop: CASSQDGSVTGNEQFF. CDR3 bases: TGCGCCAGCAGCCAAGATGGTAGCGTAACTGGTAATGAGCAGTTCTTC.

This clonotype was counted a few times. The V call is TRBV29-1, the J call TRBJ1-2; the D is unclear. Trimming stripped 7 bases from V and 2 bases from J, with 14 bases between. This CDR3 is 13 amino acids long. Germline loops: CDR1 SQVTM, CDR2 ANQGSEA. CDR3 protein: CSAEGLGNYGYTF. The CDR3 DNA is TGCAGCGCCGAAGGTTTGGGAAACTATGGCTACACCTTC.

This clonotype was recorded many times. V usage is TRBV11-2 and J usage is TRBJ1-6, with D possibly TRBD1 on 5 matching bases. The ends were cut back, 1 base at V and 2 bases at J, with 6 bases in the middle. The CDR3 runs 15 residues. Germline V gene lookup returns CDR1 SGHAT and CDR2 FQNNGV. CDR3 sequence: CASSLAGAYNSPLHF. The CDR3, as DNA: TGTGCCAGCAGCTTAGCGGGGGCCTATAATTCACCCCTCCACTTT.

A few counts support this clonotype. J is TRBJ2-3 and V is TRBV11-2; D might be TRBD1 or TRBD2, each matching 6 bases. Germline values: CDR1 SGHAT, CDR2 FQNNGV. Trimming shortened V by 7 bases and J by 7 bases, and 18 bases separated the two germline ends. This CDR3 has 14 residues. The CDR3 region has the DNA TGTGCCAGCACCATAGGGGGACTGGGGAATACGCAGTATTTT. It codes for CASTIGGLGNTQYF.

In this sample, this clonotype turned up many times. J is TRBJ2-5 and V is TRBV11-2; D remains unclear. There are 15 residues in the CDR3. Germline CDR1 and CDR2: SGHAT and FQNNGV. Trimming took off 0 bases at V and 4 bases at J, with 12 bases between the two ends. DNA for the CDR3: TGTGCCAGCAGCTTAGATCAAGGTTCGGGAGAGACCCAGTACTTC. Translated, it gives CASSLDQGSGETQYF. The variable domain in full, completed from reference TRBV11-2 and TRBJ2-5, reads EAGVAQSPRYKIIEKRQSVAFWCNPISGHATLYWYQQILGQGPKLLIQFQNNGVVDDSQLPKDRFSAERLKGVDSTLKIQPAKLEDSAVYLCASSLDQGSGETQYFGPGTRLLVL.

A few counts support this clonotype. The J gene is TRBJ1-1, the V gene TRBV13; D is unclear. V was trimmed by 1 base and J by 2 bases, leaving 5 bases between them. The CDR3 spans 13 residues. CDR1 and CDR2 from the germline V gene are PRHDT and FYEKMQ (reference sequence). In nucleotides, the CDR3 is TGTGCCAGCAGCTTAGAGCGAAACACTGAAGCTTTCTTT. Translation gives CASSLERNTEAFF. Variable domain in full (rest from reference TRBV13 and TRBJ1-1): AAGVIQSPRHLIKEKRETATLKCYPIPRHDTVYWYQQGPGQDPQFLISFYEKMQSDKGSIPDRFSAQQFSDYHSELNMSSLELGDSALYFCASSLERNTEAFFGQGTRLTVV.

This sequence joins TRBV4-1 and TRBJ2-1, with a possible D match to TRBD1 (5 bases). Deletions cut 5 bases from V and 7 bases from J, with 12 bases between. Germline V lookup: CDR1 MGHRA, CDR2 YSYEKL. This CDR3 has 13 amino acids. CDR3 coding DNA: TGCGCCAGCAGCTGGGGCCCACGGAATGAGCAGTTCTTC. Translated, it gives CASSWGPRNEQFF.

This clonotype came up a few times. The CDR3 loop reads CASRWSTGNDEQYF. The CDR3 DNA sequence: TGTGCCAGTAGATGGTCAACGGGAAACGACGAGCAGTACTTC. The J gene is TRBJ2-7, the V gene TRBV19; D is possibly TRBD2 (5 bases). Germline CDR1 is LNHDA and CDR2 is SQIVND (reference sequence). The CDR3 is 14 residues long. The V end lost 6 bases, the J end lost 5 bases, and 17 bases lay between the germline ends.

There are many counts of this clonotype. The CDR3, as DNA: TGCGCCAGCAGGTTTGAATCGGATACGCAGTATTTT. It yields the protein CASRFESDTQYF. This sequence joins TRBV10-2 and TRBJ2-3; D unclear. Between the trimmed V and J ends, which lost 6 bases and 6 bases, there was a span of 10 bases. The length of the CDR3 is 12 residues. Germline V gives CDR1 WSHSY, CDR2 SAAADI.

V usage is TRBV9 and J usage is TRBJ2-7, with 10 positions matching TRBD2. The V and J ends lost 4 bases and 3 bases, in that order; junction bases with no gene match: 4. The CDR3 extends over 14 amino acids. CDR1 is SGDLS and CDR2 is YYNGEE in the germline V gene. The CDR3 spells CASSFGTSVYEQYF. In DNA form, the CDR3 reads TGTGCCAGCAGCTTTGGGACTAGCGTCTACGAGCAGTACTTC.

This clonotype was counted between two and nine times. The chain's CDR3 is CASSQVRGLQTEAFF. Written as DNA, the CDR3 is TGCGCCAGCAGCCAAGTGAGGGGGTTGCAGACTGAAGCTTTCTTT. This chain uses TRBV4-1 with TRBJ1-1; a weak D match, TRBD1 (6 bases). V gave up 1 base and J gave up 5 bases, with 14 bases separating them. Germline V CDR1 and CDR2: MGHRA, YSYEKL. The CDR3 spans 15 residues.

This clonotype has at least ten counts. The V call is TRBV30, the J call TRBJ1-1; the D is unclear. With 1 base removed from V and 1 base from J, the gap between germline ends came to 7 bases. The CDR3 is 13 residues long. CDR1 and CDR2 from the germline V gene are GTSNPN and SVGIG (reference sequence). The DNA for the CDR3 is TGTGCCTGGAGTGAAAACGGGAACACTGAAGCTTTCTTT. Encoded protein: CAWSENGNTEAFF.

This clonotype was recorded once. The chain carries TRBV3-1 and TRBJ2-2; D gene uncertain. V was trimmed by 1 base and J by 3 bases, leaving 15 bases between them. The CDR3 has 17 amino acids. Germline lookup yields CDR1 LGHDT and CDR2 YNNKEL (reference sequence). CDR3 residues: CASSQGPRNGDTGELFF. CDR3 sequence (DNA): TGTGCCAGCAGCCAAGGTCCCAGAAATGGGGACACCGGGGAGCTGTTTTTT. Filled out from reference TRBV3-1 and TRBJ2-2, the complete variable domain reads DTAVSQTPKYLVTQMGNDKSIKCEQNLGHDTMYWYKQDSKKFLKIMFSYNNKELIINETVPNRFSPKSPDKAHLNLHINSLELGDSAVYFCASSQGPRNGDTGELFFGEGSRLTVL.

Concerning this clonotype: It may be a read error: a sequence one base away is much more abundant. This chain connects TRBV27 to TRBJ1-5; a weak D match, TRBD1 (6 bases). This CDR3 comprises 13 residues. V lost 6 bases to trimming and J lost 4 bases, with 10 bases between them. Germline V gene lookup returns CDR1 MNHEY and CDR2 SMNVEV (reference sequence). The chain's CDR3 is CASSQQGNQPQHF. CDR3 DNA: TGTGCCAGCAGCCAACAGGGAAATCAGCCCCAGCATTTT.

J is TRBJ2-7 and V is TRBV12-3 or TRBV12-4; perhaps TRBD1 as D (5 bases). V gave up 3 bases and J gave up 2 bases, with 11 bases separating them. This CDR3 has 14 residues. The DNA of the CDR3 is TGTGCCAGCAGTTTCAGGGCTCCCCCCTACGAGCAGTACTTC. Encoded protein: CASSFRAPPYEQYF.

The chain links TRBV7-2 to TRBJ2-1; perhaps TRBD2 as D (7 bases). Germline V gives CDR1 SGHTA, CDR2 FQGNSA. This CDR3 is built from 14 residues. Trimming removed 6 bases from V and 7 bases from J, with 16 bases in between. The CDR3 nucleotides read TGTGCCAGCAGGTGGGAGGGGGGGCGGAATGAGCAGTTCTTC. Its translation: CASRWEGGRNEQFF.

A note on this clonotype: Sequence at one end of the junction differs from germline and may be a read error. V usage is TRBV12-3 or TRBV12-4 and J usage is TRBJ1-4; 7 nucleotides match TRBD1. The CDR3 spans 19 residues. CDR3 sequence reads: CTSSLIFRDSHLANEKLFF. Here the CDR3 DNA reads TGTACCAGCAGTTTAATATTCCGGGACAGTCATCTAGCTAATGAAAAACTGTTTTTT.

The genes are TRBV9 and TRBJ1-2, with 8 bases fitting TRBD1. The germline V gene has CDR1 SGDLS and CDR2 YYNGEE. The CDR3 spans 13 residues. V was pared by 5 bases and J by 10 bases, with 10 bases of the junction left unmatched. The CDR3 DNA is TGTGCCAGCAGAGCAGGGACAGGCCTTGACTACACCTTC. It translates to CASRAGTGLDYTF. The full variable domain, its missing parts supplied by reference TRBV9 and TRBJ1-2, is DSGVTQTPKHLITATGQRVTLRCSPRSGDLSVYWYQQSLDQGLQFLIQYYNGEERAKGNILERFSAQQFPDLHSELNLSSLELGDSALYFCASRAGTGLDYTFGSGTRLTVV.

The rearrangement uses TRBV7-8 and TRBJ1-1; no reliable D call. Trimming removed 2 bases from V and 1 base from J, with 14 bases in between. Germline values: CDR1 SGHVS, CDR2 FQNEAQ. This CDR3 is built from 16 residues. CDR3 sequence (DNA): TGTGCCAGCAGCTTAACAACGGTGCGGAGGAACACTGAAGCTTTCTTT. Translating gives CASSLTTVRRNTEAFF.